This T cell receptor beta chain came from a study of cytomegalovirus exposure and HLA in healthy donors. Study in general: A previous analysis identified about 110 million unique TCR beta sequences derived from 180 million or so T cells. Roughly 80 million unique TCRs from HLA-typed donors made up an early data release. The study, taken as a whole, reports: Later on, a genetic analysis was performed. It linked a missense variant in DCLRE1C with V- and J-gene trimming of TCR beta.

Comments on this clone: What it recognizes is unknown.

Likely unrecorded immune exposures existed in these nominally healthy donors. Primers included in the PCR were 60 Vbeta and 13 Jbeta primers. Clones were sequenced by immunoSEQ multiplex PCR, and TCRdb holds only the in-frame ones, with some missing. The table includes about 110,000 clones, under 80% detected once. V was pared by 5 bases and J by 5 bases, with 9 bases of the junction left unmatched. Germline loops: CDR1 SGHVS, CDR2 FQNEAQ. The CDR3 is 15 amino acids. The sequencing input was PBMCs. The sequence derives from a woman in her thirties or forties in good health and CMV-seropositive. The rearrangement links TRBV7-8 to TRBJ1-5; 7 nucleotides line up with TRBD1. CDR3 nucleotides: TGTGCCAGCAGCCCAATAGACAGGGATCATCAGCCCCAGCATTTT. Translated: CASSPIDRDHQPQHF. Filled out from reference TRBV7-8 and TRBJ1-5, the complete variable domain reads GAGVSQSPRYKVAKRGQDVALRCDPISGHVSLFWYQQALGQGPEFLTYFQNEAQLDKSGLPSDRFFAERPEGSVSTLKIQRTQQEDSAVYLCASSPIDRDHQPQHFGDGTRLSIL.